This is a list of T cell receptor beta chains from one sample in a study of cytomegalovirus exposure and HLA in healthy donors. The data were produced by immunoSEQ multiplex PCR, yet TCRdb's version contains in-frame clones alone and is incomplete. The data hold around 74,000 clones, with around 78% observed a single time. Sequenced sample: PBMCs. The receptor source for this set is a man between 40 and 49 years old in good health and CMV-seronegative. Each CDR3 is given with its conserved first and last residue. A D gene is named only where the DNA matches it firmly. The listing skips clone size in some rows; elsewhere it reads once, few, many or a size class.

cdr3_aa: CASTPRLWGYQETQYF
cdr3_nt: TGTGCCAGCACCCCCCGGCTGTGGGGCTACCAAGAGACCCAGTACTTC
d_call: NA
v_call: TRBV7-9
cdr3_length: 16
clone_size: NA
j_call: TRBJ2-5

cdr3_aa: CASSQDLLGELFF
cdr3_nt: TGTGCCAGCAGCCAAGATCTCCTCGGGGAGCTGTTTTTT
d_call: NA
v_call: TRBV4-2
cdr3_length: 13
clone_size: NA
j_call: TRBJ2-2

cdr3_aa: CASSLGLAGEETQYF
cdr3_nt: TGTGCCAGCAGCTTGGGACTAGCGGGGGAAGAGACCCAGTACTTC
d_call: TRBD2
v_call: TRBV7-9
cdr3_length: 15
clone_size: NA
j_call: TRBJ2-5

cdr3_aa: CASSQEGQGNYGYTF
cdr3_nt: TGTGCCAGCAGCCAAGAAGGCCAGGGGAACTATGGCTACACCTTC
d_call: NA
v_call: TRBV4-2
cdr3_length: 15
clone_size: NA
j_call: TRBJ1-2

cdr3_aa: CASSPQEQETQYF
cdr3_nt: TGTGCCAGCTCACCACAGGAGCAAGAGACCCAGTACTTC
d_call: NA
v_call: TRBV18
cdr3_length: 13
clone_size: NA
j_call: TRBJ2-5

cdr3_aa: CAGDRVGLTDTQYF
cdr3_nt: TGTGCCGGGGACAGGGTGGGACTCACAGATACGCAGTATTTT
d_call: TRBD1
v_call: TRBV7-9
cdr3_length: 14
clone_size: NA
j_call: TRBJ2-3

cdr3_aa: CASSLDRGQYEQYF
cdr3_nt: TGCGCCAGCAGCTTGGACAGGGGGCAGTACGAGCAGTACTTC
d_call: TRBD1
v_call: TRBV5-1
cdr3_length: 14
clone_size: NA
j_call: TRBJ2-7

cdr3_aa: CASSGEASGNTIYF
cdr3_nt: TGCGCCAGCAGCGGGGAGGCTAGTGGAAACACCATATATTTT
d_call: NA
v_call: TRBV5-1
cdr3_length: 14
clone_size: NA
j_call: TRBJ1-3

cdr3_aa: CAWSVDRTYGYTF
cdr3_nt: TGTGCCTGGAGTGTTGACAGAACCTATGGCTACACCTTC
d_call: NA
v_call: TRBV30
cdr3_length: 13
clone_size: NA
j_call: TRBJ1-2

cdr3_aa: CASSPGQGPTTEAFF
cdr3_nt: TGCGCCAGCAGCCCCGGACAGGGGCCCACGACTGAAGCTTTCTTT
d_call: TRBD1
v_call: TRBV4-1
cdr3_length: 15
clone_size: NA
j_call: TRBJ1-1

cdr3_aa: CASSGLLGNTEAFF
cdr3_nt: TGTGCCAGCAGCGGGCTCCTTGGGAACACTGAAGCTTTCTTT
d_call: NA
v_call: TRBV5-8
cdr3_length: 14
clone_size: few
j_call: TRBJ1-1

cdr3_aa: CSVEDLGTGSGNTIYF
cdr3_nt: TGCAGCGTTGAAGACCTCGGCACAGGGTCTGGAAACACCATATATTTT
d_call: NA
v_call: TRBV29-1
cdr3_length: 16
clone_size: NA
j_call: TRBJ1-3

cdr3_aa: CASSSRGPEAFF
cdr3_nt: TGTGCCAGCAGCTCCAGGGGTCCTGAAGCTTTCTTT
d_call: NA
v_call: TRBV7-9
cdr3_length: 12
clone_size: NA
j_call: TRBJ1-1

cdr3_aa: CAISDPGGGKSYEQYF
cdr3_nt: TGTGCCATCAGTGACCCCGGGGGAGGGAAATCCTACGAGCAGTACTTC
d_call: TRBD2
v_call: TRBV10-3
cdr3_length: 16
clone_size: NA
j_call: TRBJ2-7

cdr3_aa: CASSPGGTGSGYGYTF
cdr3_nt: TGTGCCAGCAGCCCGGGCGGTACAGGGTCAGGCTATGGCTACACCTTC
d_call: NA
v_call: TRBV7-3
cdr3_length: 16
clone_size: NA
j_call: TRBJ1-2

cdr3_aa: CASSPPGTVNTEAFF
cdr3_nt: TGTGCCAGCTCACCGCCGGGGACAGTGAACACTGAAGCTTTCTTT
d_call: TRBD1
v_call: TRBV18
cdr3_length: 15
clone_size: NA
j_call: TRBJ1-1

cdr3_aa: CASSLVHRPAVRNNTEAFF
cdr3_nt: TGTGCCAGCAGCTTAGTTCATCGTCCGGCAGTCAGGAATAACACTGAAGCTTTCTTT
d_call: NA
v_call: TRBV11-3
cdr3_length: 19
clone_size: NA
j_call: TRBJ1-1

cdr3_aa: CASSQSGGANYGYTF
cdr3_nt: TGCGCCAGCAGTCAATCTGGGGGGGCCAACTATGGCTACACCTTC
d_call: NA
v_call: TRBV23-1
cdr3_length: 15
clone_size: NA
j_call: TRBJ1-2

cdr3_aa: CASRFNCRGRVNQPQHF
cdr3_nt: TGTGCAAGTCGCTTTAACTGCAGGGGGAGAGTCAATCAGCCCCAGCATTTT
d_call: NA
v_call: TRBV12-2
cdr3_length: 17
clone_size: NA
j_call: TRBJ1-5

cdr3_aa: CASSLGSNTGELFF
cdr3_nt: TGCGCCAGCAGCCTGGGGAGTAACACCGGGGAGCTGTTTTTT
d_call: NA
v_call: TRBV5-1
cdr3_length: 14
clone_size: few
j_call: TRBJ2-2

cdr3_aa: CASSMTHGGGTEAFF
cdr3_nt: TGCGCCAGCAGCATGACTCATGGCGGAGGCACTGAAGCTTTCTTT
d_call: NA
v_call: TRBV5-1
cdr3_length: 15
clone_size: NA
j_call: TRBJ1-1

cdr3_aa: CASSLASGRNEQYF
cdr3_nt: TGCGCCAGCAGCTTGGCCAGCGGGAGGAACGAGCAGTACTTC
d_call: TRBD2
v_call: TRBV5-1
cdr3_length: 14
clone_size: few
j_call: TRBJ2-7

cdr3_aa: CASSLRPVLVAFSYNEQFF
cdr3_nt: TGCGCCAGCAGCTTGCGGCCCGTTTTAGTAGCGTTCTCCTACAATGAGCAGTTCTTC
d_call: NA
v_call: TRBV5-1
cdr3_length: 19
clone_size: NA
j_call: TRBJ2-1

cdr3_aa: CASSLVAQGAGANVLTF
cdr3_nt: TGCGCCAGCAGCCTTGTAGCGCAGGGGGCTGGGGCCAACGTCCTGACTTTC
d_call: TRBD1
v_call: TRBV4-1
cdr3_length: 17
clone_size: NA
j_call: TRBJ2-6

cdr3_aa: CASSLRQGSCEAFF
cdr3_nt: TGTGCCAGCAGCCTAAGACAGGGCTCCTGTGAAGCTTTCTTT
d_call: TRBD1
v_call: TRBV6-5
cdr3_length: 14
clone_size: NA
j_call: TRBJ1-1

cdr3_aa: CASSLVGAAYEQYF
cdr3_nt: TGTGCCAGCAGCTTAGTGGGGGCAGCCTACGAGCAGTACTTC
d_call: NA
v_call: TRBV7-8
cdr3_length: 14
clone_size: NA
j_call: TRBJ2-7

cdr3_aa: CASSQVGGGNQPQHF
cdr3_nt: TGCGCCAGCAGCCAAGTTGGGGGGGGGAATCAGCCCCAGCATTTT
d_call: NA
v_call: TRBV4-3
cdr3_length: 15
clone_size: NA
j_call: TRBJ1-5

cdr3_aa: CASSTRGQGEETQYF
cdr3_nt: TGCGCCAGCAGCACCAGGGGGCAGGGAGAAGAGACCCAGTACTTC
d_call: TRBD1
v_call: TRBV5-1
cdr3_length: 15
clone_size: NA
j_call: TRBJ2-5

cdr3_aa: CASSNWGTGGRKTQYF
cdr3_nt: TGTGCCAGCAGCAACTGGGGGACAGGGGGAAGAAAGACCCAGTACTTC
d_call: TRBD1
v_call: TRBV7-2
cdr3_length: 16
clone_size: NA
j_call: TRBJ2-5

cdr3_aa: CSSSLATASNQPQHF
cdr3_nt: TGTTCCAGCAGCTTAGCGACAGCTAGCAATCAGCCCCAGCATTTT
d_call: NA
v_call: TRBV7-9
cdr3_length: 15
clone_size: NA
j_call: TRBJ1-5

cdr3_aa: CASSLAGAGTDTQYF
cdr3_nt: TGTGCCAGCAGCTTGGCTGGAGCGGGCACAGATACGCAGTATTTT
d_call: NA
v_call: TRBV5-4
cdr3_length: 15
clone_size: NA
j_call: TRBJ2-3

cdr3_aa: CASSLDGQGEAFF
cdr3_nt: TGCGCCAGCAGCTTGGATGGACAGGGTGAAGCTTTCTTT
d_call: TRBD1
v_call: TRBV5-1
cdr3_length: 13
clone_size: NA
j_call: TRBJ1-1

cdr3_aa: CAISESEGSGANVLTF
cdr3_nt: TGTGCCATCAGTGAGTCGGAGGGCTCTGGGGCCAACGTCCTGACTTTC
d_call: NA
v_call: TRBV10-3
cdr3_length: 16
clone_size: NA
j_call: TRBJ2-6

cdr3_aa: CASSLMAADSSYEQYF
cdr3_nt: TGTGCCAGCAGCTTAATGGCAGCGGATAGCTCCTACGAGCAGTACTTC
d_call: NA
v_call: TRBV11-2
cdr3_length: 16
clone_size: NA
j_call: TRBJ2-7

cdr3_aa: CAISPAQGRDEQYF
cdr3_nt: TGTGCCATCAGCCCCGCCCAGGGTCGCGACGAGCAGTACTTC
d_call: NA
v_call: TRBV10-3
cdr3_length: 14
clone_size: NA
j_call: TRBJ2-7

cdr3_aa: CASSKSRGNTGELFF
cdr3_nt: TGTGCCAGTAGTAAAAGCAGGGGGAACACCGGGGAGCTGTTTTTT
d_call: NA
v_call: TRBV19
cdr3_length: 15
clone_size: once
j_call: TRBJ2-2

cdr3_aa: CASSPPSGGDTDTQYF
cdr3_nt: TGTGCCAGCAGCCCCCCGAGCGGGGGGGACACAGATACGCAGTATTTT
d_call: TRBD2
v_call: TRBV7-9
cdr3_length: 16
clone_size: NA
j_call: TRBJ2-3

cdr3_aa: CASTRAGNEQFF
cdr3_nt: TGTGCCAGCACCCGAGCCGGGAATGAGCAGTTCTTC
d_call: NA
v_call: TRBV5-8
cdr3_length: 12
clone_size: NA
j_call: TRBJ2-1

cdr3_aa: CASTGTSKDEQFF
cdr3_nt: TGCGCCAGCACCGGGACTAGCAAGGATGAGCAGTTCTTC
d_call: TRBD2
v_call: TRBV10-1
cdr3_length: 13
clone_size: NA
j_call: TRBJ2-1

cdr3_aa: CASSPVGQGNEQYF
cdr3_nt: TGTGCCAGTAGTCCAGTAGGGCAGGGGAACGAGCAGTACTTC
d_call: NA
v_call: TRBV19
cdr3_length: 14
clone_size: NA
j_call: TRBJ2-7

cdr3_aa: CASSLDPGRGISGNIQYF
cdr3_nt: TGTGCCAGCAGCTTGGACCCCGGCAGGGGAATTTCTGGAAACATTCAGTACTTC
d_call: NA
v_call: TRBV5-5
cdr3_length: 18
clone_size: NA
j_call: TRBJ2-4

cdr3_aa: CASSTGTSGGVRETQYF
cdr3_nt: TGCGCCAGCAGTACCGGGACTAGCGGGGGAGTACGAGAGACCCAGTACTTC
d_call: TRBD2
v_call: TRBV5-1
cdr3_length: 17
clone_size: NA
j_call: TRBJ2-5

cdr3_aa: CAWSGQEYSPLHF
cdr3_nt: TGTGCCTGGAGTGGACAGGAGTATTCACCCCTCCACTTT
d_call: NA
v_call: TRBV30
cdr3_length: 13
clone_size: NA
j_call: TRBJ1-6

cdr3_aa: CASSLAISGGVNTGELFF
cdr3_nt: TGCGCCAGCAGCTTGGCTATTAGCGGGGGAGTGAACACCGGGGAGCTGTTTTTT
d_call: TRBD2
v_call: TRBV5-1
cdr3_length: 18
clone_size: NA
j_call: TRBJ2-2

cdr3_aa: CASSQGTGNAHGQFF
cdr3_nt: TGCGCCAGCAGCCAAGGGACAGGCAACGCCCATGGGCAGTTCTTC
d_call: TRBD1
v_call: TRBV5-1
cdr3_length: 15
clone_size: NA
j_call: TRBJ2-1

cdr3_aa: CASSLPGQETQYF
cdr3_nt: TGTGCCAGCAGCTTACCAGGGCAAGAGACCCAGTACTTC
d_call: NA
v_call: TRBV7-2
cdr3_length: 13
clone_size: NA
j_call: TRBJ2-5

cdr3_aa: CASSLSGRTDTQYF
cdr3_nt: TGTGCCAGCAGCTTATCAGGGCGCACAGATACGCAGTATTTT
d_call: NA
v_call: TRBV7-3
cdr3_length: 14
clone_size: NA
j_call: TRBJ2-3

cdr3_aa: CASSYYGTGADTQYF
cdr3_nt: TGTGCCAGCAGTTATTATGGGACAGGGGCGGATACGCAGTATTTT
d_call: TRBD1
v_call: TRBV6-5
cdr3_length: 15
clone_size: NA
j_call: TRBJ2-3

cdr3_aa: CASSVEGLAGGLFRNEQFF
cdr3_nt: TGTGCCAGCAGCGTAGAGGGACTAGCGGGGGGGCTTTTTAGGAATGAGCAGTTCTTC
d_call: TRBD2
v_call: TRBV9
cdr3_length: 19
clone_size: NA
j_call: TRBJ2-1

cdr3_aa: CASSLTGGNNEKLFF
cdr3_nt: TGTGCCAGCAGCTTAACGGGAGGGAATAATGAAAAACTGTTTTTT
d_call: NA
v_call: TRBV7-3
cdr3_length: 15
clone_size: NA
j_call: TRBJ1-4

cdr3_aa: CASSDWVPGNNYGYTF
cdr3_nt: TGTGCCAGCAGTGACTGGGTGCCGGGGAATAACTATGGCTACACCTTC
d_call: NA
v_call: TRBV25-1
cdr3_length: 16
clone_size: NA
j_call: TRBJ1-2

cdr3_aa: CASSYRSGEAFF
cdr3_nt: TGTGCCAGCAGTTACCGATCAGGTGAAGCTTTCTTT
d_call: NA
v_call: TRBV6-6
cdr3_length: 12
clone_size: few
j_call: TRBJ1-1

cdr3_aa: CASSPQTGPSDTQYF
cdr3_nt: TGTGCCAGCTCACCCCAGACAGGGCCATCAGATACGCAGTATTTT
d_call: TRBD1
v_call: TRBV18
cdr3_length: 15
clone_size: NA
j_call: TRBJ2-3

cdr3_aa: CASSPSRDRGLEQYF
cdr3_nt: TGTGCCAGCAGCCCCTCCCGGGACAGGGGACTCGAGCAGTACTTC
d_call: TRBD1
v_call: TRBV7-8
cdr3_length: 15
clone_size: NA
j_call: TRBJ2-7

cdr3_aa: CASSWALGYTF
cdr3_nt: TGTGCCAGCAGTTGGGCCCTTGGCTACACCTTC
d_call: NA
v_call: TRBV5-6
cdr3_length: 11
clone_size: NA
j_call: TRBJ1-2

cdr3_aa: CASSTYRGQGSWGYQPQHF
cdr3_nt: TGTGCCAGTAGTACTTACCGTGGACAGGGGTCTTGGGGTTATCAGCCCCAGCATTTT
d_call: TRBD1
v_call: TRBV19
cdr3_length: 19
clone_size: NA
j_call: TRBJ1-5

cdr3_aa: CASSAPLDRQSSYNSPLHF
cdr3_nt: TGTGCCAGCAGCGCCCCCCTTGACAGGCAAAGCTCCTATAATTCACCCCTCCACTTT
d_call: NA
v_call: TRBV2
cdr3_length: 19
clone_size: NA
j_call: TRBJ1-6

cdr3_aa: CASSYSPGGRGNTIYF
cdr3_nt: TGTGCCAGCAGTTACTCGCCAGGGGGCCGTGGAAACACCATATATTTT
d_call: TRBD1
v_call: TRBV6-5
cdr3_length: 16
clone_size: NA
j_call: TRBJ1-3